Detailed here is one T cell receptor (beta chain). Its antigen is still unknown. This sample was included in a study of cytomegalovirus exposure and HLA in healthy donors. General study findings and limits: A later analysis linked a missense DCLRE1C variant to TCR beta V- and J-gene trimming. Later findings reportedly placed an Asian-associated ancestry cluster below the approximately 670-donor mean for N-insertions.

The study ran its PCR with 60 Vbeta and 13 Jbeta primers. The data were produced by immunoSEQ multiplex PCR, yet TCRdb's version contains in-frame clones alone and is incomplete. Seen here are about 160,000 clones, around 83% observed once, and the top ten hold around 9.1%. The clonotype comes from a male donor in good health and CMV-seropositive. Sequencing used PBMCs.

The CDR3 here is CATSREASGSYLDIQYF. The CDR3 bases are TGTGCCACCAGCAGAGAGGCTAGCGGGAGCTATTTGGACATTCAGTACTTC. V usage is TRBV15 and J usage is TRBJ2-4; 10 bases are a match to TRBD2. The CDR3 runs to 17 residues. Germline V gene data show CDR1 as LNHNV and CDR2 as YYDKDF (reference sequence). V was clipped by 0 bases and J by 8 bases; unmatched bases: 10.